The text below deals with one TCR beta chain. The data were obtained in a study of blood T cells in healthy people across ages. Germline assignment: CDR1 SGHDT and CDR2 YYEEEE. V gave up 1 base and J gave up 0 bases; unmatched junction bases: 4. The CDR3 length is 18 residues. It was with a sample-barcoded 5' primer and a J-beta primer mix that a second PCR of roughly 7 to 12 cycles was run. Via MiXCR, TCRdb re-called the 5' RACE reads, giving one row per CDR3 protein. The sample consists of more than 800,000 distinct CDR3 sequences, 40% to 50% of them appearing once. The sequence came from a woman aged 60-75 years in good health. V usage is TRBV5-6 and J usage is TRBJ2-6, with 10 bases fitting TRBD2. The specimen sequenced was blood. CDR3 residues: CASSLRTSGSSGANVLTF. The CDR3 DNA reads TGTGCCAGCAGCTTGAGGACTAGCGGAAGCTCTGGGGCCAACGTCCTGACTTTC.